The clone carrying this TCR beta chain was counted only a few times. Its antigen is not known. The sample comes from a study of T cells in localized non-small cell lung cancer. Study-wide findings and caveats: Adjacent lung tissue had a median about 58 of the top 100 clones found in the tumor.

The method was immunoSEQ multiplex PCR; TCRdb's version includes in-frame clones alone and lacks a portion of them. The data hold about 11,000 clones, with less than 35% observed a single time. Trimming stripped 4 bases from V and 7 bases from J, with 11 bases between. Germline V gene data show CDR1 as SGHNT and CDR2 as YENEEA. The CDR3 extends over 14 amino acids. Sequences were derived from lung tumor tissue, sampled before any cancer treatment. This chain joins TRBV11-3 and TRBJ1-6, with a weak D call TRBD1 (6 bases). This sequence originates from a man between 40 and 70 years old with stage I lung adenocarcinoma. The CDR3 DNA reads as TGTGCCAGCAGCTCCACAGGGTGGAATTCACCCCTCCACTTT. Protein sequence: CASSSTGWNSPLHF.